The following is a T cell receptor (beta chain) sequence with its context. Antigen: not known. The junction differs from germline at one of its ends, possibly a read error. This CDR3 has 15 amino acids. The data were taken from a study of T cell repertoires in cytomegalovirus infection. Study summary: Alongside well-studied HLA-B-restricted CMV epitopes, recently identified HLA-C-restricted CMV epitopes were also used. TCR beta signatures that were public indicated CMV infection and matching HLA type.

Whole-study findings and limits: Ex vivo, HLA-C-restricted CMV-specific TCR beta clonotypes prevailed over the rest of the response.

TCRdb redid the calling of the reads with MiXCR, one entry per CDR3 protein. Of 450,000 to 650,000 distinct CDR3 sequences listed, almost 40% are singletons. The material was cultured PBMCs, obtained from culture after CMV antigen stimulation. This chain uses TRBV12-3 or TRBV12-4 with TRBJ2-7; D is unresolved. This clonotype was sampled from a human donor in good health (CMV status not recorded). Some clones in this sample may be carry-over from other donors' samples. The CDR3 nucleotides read TGTGCCAGCAGCTTAGACCAGAGCAGCCTTTACGAGCAGTACTTC. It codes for CASSLDQSSLYEQYF.